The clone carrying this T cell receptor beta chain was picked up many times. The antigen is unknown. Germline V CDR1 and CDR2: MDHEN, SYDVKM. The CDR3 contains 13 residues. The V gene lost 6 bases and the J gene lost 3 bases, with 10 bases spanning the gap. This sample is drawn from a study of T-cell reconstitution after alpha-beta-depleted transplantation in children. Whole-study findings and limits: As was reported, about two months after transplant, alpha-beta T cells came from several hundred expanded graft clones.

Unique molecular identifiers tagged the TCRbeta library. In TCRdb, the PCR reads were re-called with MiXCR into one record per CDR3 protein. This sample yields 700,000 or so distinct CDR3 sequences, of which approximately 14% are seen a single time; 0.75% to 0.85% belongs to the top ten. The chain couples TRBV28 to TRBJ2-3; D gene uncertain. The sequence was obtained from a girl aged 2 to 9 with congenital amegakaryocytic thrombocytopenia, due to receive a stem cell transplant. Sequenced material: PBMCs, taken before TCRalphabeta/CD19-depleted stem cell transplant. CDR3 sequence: CASSQPQTDTQYF. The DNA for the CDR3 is TGTGCCAGCAGCCAGCCACAAACAGATACGCAGTATTTT. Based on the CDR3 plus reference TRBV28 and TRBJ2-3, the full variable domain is DVKVTQSSRYLVKRTGEKVFLECVQDMDHENMFWYRQDPGLGLRLIYFSYDVKMKEKGDIPEGYSVSREKKERFSLILESASTNQTSMYLCASSQPQTDTQYFGPGTRLTVL.